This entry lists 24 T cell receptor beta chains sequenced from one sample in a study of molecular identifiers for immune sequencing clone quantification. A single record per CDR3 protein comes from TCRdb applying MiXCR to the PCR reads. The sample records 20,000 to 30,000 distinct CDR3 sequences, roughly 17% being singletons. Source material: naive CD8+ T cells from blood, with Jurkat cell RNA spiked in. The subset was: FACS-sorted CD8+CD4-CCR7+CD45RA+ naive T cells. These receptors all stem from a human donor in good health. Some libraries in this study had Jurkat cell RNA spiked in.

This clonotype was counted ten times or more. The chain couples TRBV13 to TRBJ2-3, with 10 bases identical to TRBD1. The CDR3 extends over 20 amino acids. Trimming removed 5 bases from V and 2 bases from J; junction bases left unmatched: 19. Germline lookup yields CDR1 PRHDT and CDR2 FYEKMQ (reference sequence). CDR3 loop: CASSPAADDRGQWSTDTQYF. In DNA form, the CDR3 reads TGTGCCAGCAGCCCAGCAGCGGATGACAGGGGGCAATGGTCCACAGATACGCAGTATTTT.

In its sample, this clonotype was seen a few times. CDR3 sequence: CASSLTDMDGSPLHF. Here the CDR3 DNA reads TGTGCCAGCAGCTTAACGGACATGGATGGCTCACCCCTCCACTTT. The chain combines TRBV11-1 with TRBJ1-6; a possible D gene is TRBD1 (5 bases). The CDR3 contains 15 residues. Trimming left V 2 bases short and J 10 bases short, with 15 bases between. The germline CDR1 and CDR2 sequences are SGHAT and FQDESV (reference sequence).

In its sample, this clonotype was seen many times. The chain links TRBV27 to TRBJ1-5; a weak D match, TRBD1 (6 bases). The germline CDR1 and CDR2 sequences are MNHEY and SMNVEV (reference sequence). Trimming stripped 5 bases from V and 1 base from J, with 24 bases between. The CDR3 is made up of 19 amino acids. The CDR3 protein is CASSLYGTNYGLSNQPQHF. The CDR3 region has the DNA TGTGCCAGCAGTCTCTACGGGACAAACTATGGACTAAGCAATCAGCCCCAGCATTTT.

The CDR3 sequence: CSVDRQTYEQYF. CDR3 nucleotides: TGCAGCGTTGACCGACAGACCTACGAGCAGTACTTC. The rearrangement uses TRBV29-1 and TRBJ2-7; D is possibly TRBD1 (5 bases). Germline values: CDR1 SQVTM, CDR2 ANQGSEA. The CDR3 runs to 12 residues. V dropped 3 bases and J dropped 2 bases, with 8 bases sitting between them.

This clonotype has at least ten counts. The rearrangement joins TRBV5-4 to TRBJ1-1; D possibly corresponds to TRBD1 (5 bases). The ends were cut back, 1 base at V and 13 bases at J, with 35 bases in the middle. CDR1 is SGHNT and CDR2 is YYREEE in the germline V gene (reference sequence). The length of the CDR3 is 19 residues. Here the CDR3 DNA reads TGTGCCAGCAGCTTGCCTACGTCGGGACTTGGAGCACAAGCCCCCGGTTTTTTCTTT. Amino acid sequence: CASSLPTSGLGAQAPGFFF.

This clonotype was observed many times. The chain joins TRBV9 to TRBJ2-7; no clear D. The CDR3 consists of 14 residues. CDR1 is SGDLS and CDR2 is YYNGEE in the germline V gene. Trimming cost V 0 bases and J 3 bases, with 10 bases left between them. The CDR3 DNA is TGTGCCAGCAGCGTAGCGGTGTCAGGCTACGAGCAGTACTTC. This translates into CASSVAVSGYEQYF.

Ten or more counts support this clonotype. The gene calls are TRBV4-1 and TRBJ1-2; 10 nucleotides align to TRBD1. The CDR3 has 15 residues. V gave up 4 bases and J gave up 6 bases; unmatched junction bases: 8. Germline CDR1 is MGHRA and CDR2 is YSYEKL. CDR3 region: CASSLLGQGSHGYTF. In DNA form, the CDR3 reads TGCGCCAGCAGCCTCCTGGGACAGGGGTCTCATGGCTACACCTTC.

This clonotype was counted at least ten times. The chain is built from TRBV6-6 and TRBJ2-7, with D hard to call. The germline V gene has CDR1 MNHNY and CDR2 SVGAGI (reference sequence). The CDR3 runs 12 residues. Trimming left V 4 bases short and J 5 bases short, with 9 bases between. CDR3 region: CASSSSPHEQYF. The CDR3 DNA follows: TGTGCCAGCAGTTCATCCCCCCACGAGCAGTACTTC.

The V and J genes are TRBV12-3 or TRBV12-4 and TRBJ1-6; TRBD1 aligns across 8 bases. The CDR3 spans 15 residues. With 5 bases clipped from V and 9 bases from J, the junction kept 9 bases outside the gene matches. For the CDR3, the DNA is TGTGCCAGCAGTGACGGGACAGGAGGGATTTCACCCCTCCACTTT. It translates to CASSDGTGGISPLHF.

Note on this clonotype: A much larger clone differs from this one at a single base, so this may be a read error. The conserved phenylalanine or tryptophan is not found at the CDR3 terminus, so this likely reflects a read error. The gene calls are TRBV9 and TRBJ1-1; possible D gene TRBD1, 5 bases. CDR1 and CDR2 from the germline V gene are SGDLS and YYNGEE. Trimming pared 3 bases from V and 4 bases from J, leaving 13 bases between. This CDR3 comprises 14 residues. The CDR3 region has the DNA TGTGCCAGCAGCGCAGGTAGTGGGGGCACTGAAGCTTTCTCT. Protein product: CASSAGSGGTEAFS.

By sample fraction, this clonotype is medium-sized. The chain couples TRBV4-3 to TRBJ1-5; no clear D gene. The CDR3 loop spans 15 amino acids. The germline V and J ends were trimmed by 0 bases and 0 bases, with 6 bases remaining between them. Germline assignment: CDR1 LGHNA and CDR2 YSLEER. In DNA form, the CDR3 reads TGCGCCAGCAGCCAAGAACAGTTTAGCAATCAGCCCCAGCATTTT. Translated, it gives CASSQEQFSNQPQHF.

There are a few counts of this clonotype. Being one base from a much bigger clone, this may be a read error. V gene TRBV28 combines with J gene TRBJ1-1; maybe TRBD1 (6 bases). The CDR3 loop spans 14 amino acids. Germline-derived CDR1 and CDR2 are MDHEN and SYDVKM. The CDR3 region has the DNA TGTGCCGGCAGTTTTCGGGGGCTGGGCACTGAAGCTTTCTTT. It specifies CAGSFRGLGTEAFF.

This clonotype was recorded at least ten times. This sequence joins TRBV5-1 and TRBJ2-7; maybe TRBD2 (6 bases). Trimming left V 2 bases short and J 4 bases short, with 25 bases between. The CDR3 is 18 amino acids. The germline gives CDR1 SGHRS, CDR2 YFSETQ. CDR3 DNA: TGCGCCAGCAGCTTAGGAACGTCCGCGGGACTGTACGGGTACGAGCAGTACTTC. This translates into CASSLGTSAGLYGYEQYF.

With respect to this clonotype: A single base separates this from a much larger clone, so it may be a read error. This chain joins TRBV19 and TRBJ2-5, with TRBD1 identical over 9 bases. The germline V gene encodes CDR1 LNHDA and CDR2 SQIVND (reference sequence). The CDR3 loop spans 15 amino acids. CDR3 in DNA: TGTGCCAATAGTATAGATGGGGACAGGGAAGAGACCCAGTACTTC. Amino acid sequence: CANSIDGDREETQYF.

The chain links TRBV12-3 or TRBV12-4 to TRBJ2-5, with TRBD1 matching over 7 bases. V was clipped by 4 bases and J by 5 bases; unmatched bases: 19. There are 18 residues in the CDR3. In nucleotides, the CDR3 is TGTGCCAGCAGTTCCGCGAGGGGGTCGGACAGGCAGGGCGAGACCCAGTACTTC. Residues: CASSSARGSDRQGETQYF.

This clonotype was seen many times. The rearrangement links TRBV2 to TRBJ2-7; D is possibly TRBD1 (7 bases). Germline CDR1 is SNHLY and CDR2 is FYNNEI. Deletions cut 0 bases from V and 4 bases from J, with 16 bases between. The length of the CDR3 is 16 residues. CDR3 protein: CASSEAAGQKKYEQYF. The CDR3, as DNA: TGTGCCAGCAGTGAAGCGGCGGGACAGAAAAAGTACGAGCAGTACTTC.

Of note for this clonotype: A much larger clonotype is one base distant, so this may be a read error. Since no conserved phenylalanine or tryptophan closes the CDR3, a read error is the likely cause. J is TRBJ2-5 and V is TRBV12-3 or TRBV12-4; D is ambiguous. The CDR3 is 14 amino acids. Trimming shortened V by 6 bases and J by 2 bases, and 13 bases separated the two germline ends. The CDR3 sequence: CASSPGGLQETQYS. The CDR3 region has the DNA TGTGCCAGCAGCCCGGGTGGGCTACAAGAGACCCAGTACTCC.

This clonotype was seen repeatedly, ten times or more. This CDR3 is CASSESPGLYGYTF. CDR3 nucleotides: TGCGCCAGCAGTGAATCCCCAGGACTCTATGGCTACACCTTC. The chain links TRBV10-2 to TRBJ1-2, with D uncertain. The CDR3 covers 14 residues. The germline gives CDR1 WSHSY, CDR2 SAAADI. V was pared by 3 bases and J by 4 bases, with 12 bases between.

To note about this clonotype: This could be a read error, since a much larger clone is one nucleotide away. The DNA of the CDR3 is TGTGTCAGTAGGACCGCAGGGGGTGGGACTGAAGCTTTCTTT. Translating gives CVSRTAGGGTEAFF. V and J are TRBV19 and TRBJ1-1, with 7 bases that match TRBD1. The CDR3 runs 14 residues. Germline V lookup: CDR1 LNHDA, CDR2 SQIVND (reference sequence).

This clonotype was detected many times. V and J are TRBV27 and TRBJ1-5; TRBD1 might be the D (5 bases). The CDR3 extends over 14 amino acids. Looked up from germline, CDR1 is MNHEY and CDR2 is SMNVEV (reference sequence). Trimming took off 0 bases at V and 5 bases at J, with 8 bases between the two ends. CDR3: CASSLSAGHQPQHF. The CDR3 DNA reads TGTGCCAGCAGTTTATCGGCAGGGCATCAGCCCCAGCATTTT.

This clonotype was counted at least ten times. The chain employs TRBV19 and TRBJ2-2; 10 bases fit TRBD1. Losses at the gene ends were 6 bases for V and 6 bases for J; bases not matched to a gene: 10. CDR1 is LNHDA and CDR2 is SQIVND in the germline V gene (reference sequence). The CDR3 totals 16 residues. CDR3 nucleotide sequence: TGTGCCAGTAGGGAATCGGACAGGGGGAAAGCCGGGGAGCTGTTTTTT. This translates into CASRESDRGKAGELFF.

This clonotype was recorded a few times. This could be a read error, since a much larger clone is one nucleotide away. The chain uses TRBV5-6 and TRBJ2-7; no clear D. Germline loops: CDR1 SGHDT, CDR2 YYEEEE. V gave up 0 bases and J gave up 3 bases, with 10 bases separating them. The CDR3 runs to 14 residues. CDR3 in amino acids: CASSLDGRSYEQYF. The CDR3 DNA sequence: TGTGCCAGCAGCTTGGATGGCCGCAGCTACGAGCAGTACTTC.

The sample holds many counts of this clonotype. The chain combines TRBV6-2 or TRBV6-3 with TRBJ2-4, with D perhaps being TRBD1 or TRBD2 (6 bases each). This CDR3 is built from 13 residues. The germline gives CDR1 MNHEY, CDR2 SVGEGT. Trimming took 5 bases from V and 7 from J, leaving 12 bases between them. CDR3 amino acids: CASSTRGLNIQYF. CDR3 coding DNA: TGTGCCAGCAGTACACGGGGGCTCAACATTCAGTACTTC.

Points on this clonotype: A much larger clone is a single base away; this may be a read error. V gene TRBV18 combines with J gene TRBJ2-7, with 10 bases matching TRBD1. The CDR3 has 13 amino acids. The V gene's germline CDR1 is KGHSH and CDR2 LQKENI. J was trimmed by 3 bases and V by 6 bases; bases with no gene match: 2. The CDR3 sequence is CASSGTGDYEQYF. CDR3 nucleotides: TGTGCCAGCTCGGGGACAGGGGACTACGAGCAGTACTTC.